The clone carrying this T cell receptor beta chain was counted a single time. What it recognizes is unknown. This entry is derived from a study of blood T cells in healthy people across ages. Samples each had at least 6 micrograms of total RNA extracted. A sample-barcoded 5' primer and a J-beta primer mix were used in a second PCR of roughly 7 to 11 cycles. TCRdb analysed the 5' RACE reads with MiXCR anew, one entry per CDR3 protein. The sample lists about 800,000 distinct CDR3 sequences; roughly 25% were seen once. Germline loops: CDR1 MNHEY, CDR2 SVGAGI. Trimming took off 6 bases at V and 0 bases at J, with 14 bases between the two ends. The CDR3 covers 15 residues. Study-wide results and limits: PBMC samples, being unsorted, prevented any conclusive comparison of naive and antigen-experienced cells. Estimates based on one million T cells were treated as lower bounds.

This same sample was also taken into another study, of T cells of mothers and their children. Turning to that study: Related and unrelated pairs show TCR recombination output that thymic selection shapes similarly.

The chain joins TRBV6-5 to TRBJ1-2; tentative D call: TRBD1 (5 bases). The source is a boy aged 5-17 years in good health. Sequencing used blood. The CDR3 sequence: CASRPRDRPNYGYTF. The CDR3 coding sequence is TGTGCCAGCAGGCCGAGGGACCGCCCTAACTATGGCTACACCTTC.